A single sample gave rise to the 8 T cell receptor beta chains below, sequenced in a study of CXCR3-negative and CXCR3-positive naive CD8 T cells. 5' RACE with UMI labels generated the TRB cDNA libraries. TCRdb re-called the 5' RACE reads and shows each CDR3 protein once, DNA omitted. This repertoire comprises approximately 66,000 distinct CDR3 sequences; its ten largest clones make up approximately 1.5%. Sample: naive CXCR3- CD8+ T cells from blood. Subset of the sample: CD45RO-CCR7+CD27+CD95- naive CD8+ T cells lacking CXCR3 (TNR3-). Receptors originate from a human donor in good health. Some clones in this sample may be carry-over from other donors' samples.

The rearrangement joins TRBV6-5 to TRBJ2-2; the D call from TCRdb, TRBD1, cannot be confirmed without DNA. From germline, CDR1 is MNHEY and CDR2 SVGAGI. This CDR3 is built from 12 residues. The CDR3 sequence: CASQGNTGELFF.

This chain uses TRBV7-8 with TRBJ1-3; TCRdb lists TRBD1, though no DNA is available to test this call. CDR3 length equals 16 residues. Germline V gene data show CDR1 as SGHVS and CDR2 as FQNEAQ. This CDR3 reads CASSLGAGWSGNTIYF.

V gene TRBV29-1 combines with J gene TRBJ2-1; TCRdb selects TRBD2, and the lack of DNA leaves this call unchecked. The length of the CDR3 is 14 residues. Germline V lookup: CDR1 SQVTM, CDR2 ANQGSEA. The CDR3 region is CSVELAGGDNEQFF.

The J gene is TRBJ2-1, the V gene TRBV7-3; the TCRdb call, TRBD2, lacks DNA for checking. Germline CDR1 reads SGHTA; CDR2 reads FQGTGA. The CDR3 covers 16 residues. The CDR3 spells CASSRGLAGAYNEQFF. Based on the CDR3 plus reference TRBV7-3 and TRBJ2-1, the full variable domain is GAGVSQTPSNKVTEKGKYVELRCDPISGHTALYWYRQSLGQGPEFLIYFQGTGAADDSGLPNDRFFAVRPEGSVSTLKIQRTERGDSAVYLCASSRGLAGAYNEQFFGPGTRLTVL.

V gene TRBV6-5 combines with J gene TRBJ2-3; TCRdb picks TRBD1, but there is no DNA to check that call. CDR1 is MNHEY, CDR2 SVGAGI, per germline. The CDR3 contains 17 residues. The CDR3 sequence is CASSYSWGLRDTDTQYF.

The chain joins TRBV6-5 to TRBJ2-1; TCRdb's assignment of TRBD2 cannot be checked, as there is no DNA. Germline V gene lookup returns CDR1 MNHEY and CDR2 SVGAGI. The CDR3 has 14 residues. CDR3 protein: CASNGGSPNNEQFF.

The rearrangement uses TRBV13 and TRBJ2-2; TCRdb calls TRBD1, which cannot be checked without DNA. The CDR3 consists of 15 residues. Germline V gives CDR1 PRHDT, CDR2 FYEKMQ (reference sequence). The CDR3 here is CASDHDRGLTGELFF.

V is TRBV21-1 and J is TRBJ2-7; the TCRdb call, TRBD1, lacks DNA for checking. TRBV21-1 is an annotated pseudogene. There are 15 residues in the CDR3. The chain's CDR3 is CASSKLRDRGDEQYF.